Following are 24 T cell receptor beta chains from one sample sequenced in a study of early T cells in non-severe SARS-CoV-2 infection. TCRdb re-analysed the 5' RACE reads in MiXCR, keeping a single row per CDR3 protein. The top ten hold less than 4.5% of the sample, which has 120,000 or so distinct CDR3 sequences, roughly 12% seen once. This specimen consisted of whole blood, obtained at baseline. The receptors come from an adult who was a healthcare worker with PCR-confirmed SARS-CoV-2 infection or an uninfected control (not recorded which).

This clonotype has only a few counts. The chain employs TRBV5-5 and TRBJ2-2; D is unresolved. Germline CDR1 is SGHKS and CDR2 is YYEKEE (reference sequence). The CDR3 has 15 residues. The ends were cut back, 4 bases at V and 6 bases at J, with 16 bases in the middle. CDR3: CASSLRGVGAGELFF. The CDR3 DNA reads TGTGCCAGCAGCCTGCGAGGCGTTGGAGCCGGGGAGCTGTTTTTT. The whole variable domain, filled in from reference TRBV5-5 and TRBJ2-2, reads DAGVTQSPTHLIKTRGQQVTLRCSPISGHKSVSWYQQVLGQGPQFIFQYYEKEERGRGNFPDRFSARQFPNYSSELNVNALLLGDSALYLCASSLRGVGAGELFFGEGSRLTVL.

This clonotype was observed a few times. The gene calls are TRBV7-2 and TRBJ2-1, with TRBD2 matching 8 bases. The CDR3 is 16 residues long. Germline CDR1 SGHTA, CDR2 FQGNSA. J lost 4 bases, V lost 3 bases, and 8 bases had no gene match. The CDR3 nucleotides are TGTGCCAGCAGCTTGGTCGGGGTAGCGGGGTACAATGAGCAGTTCTTC. Translation: CASSLVGVAGYNEQFF.

This sequence joins TRBV5-1 and TRBJ2-5, with TRBD1 matching over 8 bases. The J segment lost 3 bases and the V segment lost 5 bases, leaving 3 bases of the junction unmatched. This CDR3 region has 13 residues. Germline CDR1 is SGHRS and CDR2 is YFSETQ. CDR3 DNA sequence: TGCGCCAGCAGTTTGACAGGGGAAGAGACCCAGTACTTC. Translating it yields CASSLTGEETQYF.

This clonotype was counted between two and nine times. The rearrangement joins TRBV5-4 to TRBJ2-3, with D tentatively TRBD1 or TRBD2 (6 bases each). This CDR3 contains 13 residues. From germline, CDR1 is SGHNT and CDR2 YYREEE (reference sequence). Trimming took off 4 bases at V and 6 bases at J, with 12 bases between the two ends. The CDR3 protein is CASSPTGADTQYF. CDR3 DNA: TGTGCCAGCAGCCCCACGGGGGCCGATACGCAGTATTTT.

Ten or more counts support this clonotype. The chain joins TRBV3-1 to TRBJ2-2; no reliable D call. V lost 0 bases to trimming and J lost 5 bases, with 10 bases between them. The germline gives CDR1 LGHDT, CDR2 YNNKEL (reference sequence). CDR3 length: 15 residues. CDR3 bases: TGTGCCAGCAGCCAAGATCTAAGGGCGACCGGGGAGCTGTTTTTT. Translating it yields CASSQDLRATGELFF.

This clonotype appeared a few times. The chain recombines TRBV5-1 with TRBJ1-1; D call uncertain. The CDR3 is 14 residues long. V was clipped by 1 base and J by 8 bases, with 15 bases between them. The germline gives CDR1 SGHRS, CDR2 YFSETQ. The CDR3 sequence is CASSLTTDISEAFF. Written as DNA, the CDR3 is TGCGCCAGCAGCTTGACTACAGACATATCGGAAGCTTTCTTT.

This chain uses TRBV6-5 with TRBJ2-1; D may match TRBD1 or TRBD2 (5 bases each). V was pared by 5 bases and J by 0 bases, with 14 bases between. Germline loops: CDR1 MNHEY, CDR2 SVGAGI. The CDR3 is 16 residues long. The chain's CDR3 is CASSRRGDSSYNEQFF. CDR3 nucleotide sequence: TGTGCCAGCAGTCGCCGGGGCGATAGCTCCTACAATGAGCAGTTCTTC.

Only a few counts were recorded for this clonotype. This chain joins TRBV7-2 and TRBJ2-7; 10 bases are a match to TRBD2. Germline CDR1 SGHTA, CDR2 FQGNSA. The CDR3 has 15 residues. The trim removed 2 bases at V and 3 bases at J, leaving 4 bases unmatched. CDR3 DNA sequence: TGTGCCAGCAGCTTAACCCGACTAGCGGGCTACGAGCAGTACTTC. Encoded protein: CASSLTRLAGYEQYF. The entire variable domain, with the rest obtained from reference TRBV7-2 and TRBJ2-7, is as follows: GAGVSQSPSNKVTEKGKDVELRCDPISGHTALYWYRQSLGQGLEFLIYFQGNSAPDKSGLPSDRFSAERTGGSVSTLTIQRTQQEDSAVYLCASSLTRLAGYEQYFGPGTRLTVT.

The chain joins TRBV19 to TRBJ2-7; 9 nucleotides agree with TRBD2. Losses at the gene ends were 5 bases for V and 3 bases for J; bases not matched to a gene: 8. The germline V gene encodes CDR1 LNHDA and CDR2 SQIVND (reference sequence). This CDR3 is built from 15 residues. In DNA, the CDR3 is TGTGCCAGTAGTCAGCGTCTAGCGGGGATCTACGAGCAGTACTTC. Residues: CASSQRLAGIYEQYF.

The chain has TRBV20-1 and TRBJ2-5; 8 bases match TRBD1. Trimming took 3 bases from V and 5 from J; bases not matched to a gene: 5. Per the germline V gene, CDR1 is DFQATT and CDR2 is SNEGSKA (reference sequence). The CDR3 loop spans 13 amino acids. CDR3 DNA: TGCAGTGCTAGTCAGGGGGCCCCGGAGACCCAGTACTTC. Its translation: CSASQGAPETQYF.

This clonotype has just a few counts. The chain couples TRBV6-5 to TRBJ1-1; possibly TRBD1 for D (6 bases). CDR3 length: 14 residues. The V end was cut by 2 bases, the J end by 0 bases, with 7 bases between. CDR1 is MNHEY, CDR2 SVGAGI, per germline. CDR3 residues: CASSYGGVNTEAFF. The CDR3 region has the DNA TGTGCCAGCAGTTACGGGGGCGTGAACACTGAAGCTTTCTTT.

This clonotype has a handful of counts. The genes are TRBV7-9 and TRBJ2-3; D gene unclear. Germline CDR1 SEHNR, CDR2 FQNEAQ (reference sequence). V shed 5 bases and J shed 2 bases, with 11 bases lying between them. The CDR3 is made up of 14 amino acids. CDR3 DNA: TGTGCCAGCAGCCCGCGGTTTAACACAGATACGCAGTATTTT. This encodes CASSPRFNTDTQYF.

This clonotype was seen only a few times. The genes are TRBV20-1 and TRBJ1-1; 8 bases align to TRBD1. Per the germline V gene, CDR1 is DFQATT and CDR2 is SNEGSKA (reference sequence). The CDR3 has 14 residues. The trim removed 2 bases at V and 5 bases at J, leaving 7 bases unmatched. The CDR3 loop is CSARYGQGVTEAFF. The CDR3 nucleotides read TGCAGTGCTAGATACGGACAGGGTGTGACTGAAGCTTTCTTT.

The V gene is TRBV5-1, the J gene TRBJ1-1, with D unclear. The CDR3 covers 15 residues. Germline V gene sequence: CDR1 SGHRS, CDR2 YFSETQ. V lost 5 bases to trimming and J lost 0 bases, with 14 bases between them. CDR3 DNA: TGCGCCAGCAGACAGAACCTCCAAGTGAACACTGAAGCTTTCTTT. Protein sequence: CASRQNLQVNTEAFF.

The chain uses TRBV18 and TRBJ1-1; TRBD1 aligns across 8 bases. J lost 1 base, V lost 3 bases, and 13 bases had no gene match. CDR3 length equals 18 residues. In germline, CDR1 is KGHSH, CDR2 LQKENI. The CDR3 coding sequence is TGTGCCAGCTCACCCTACGTCCTGACCGGGACAGGGAACACTGAAGCTTTCTTT. Its protein is CASSPYVLTGTGNTEAFF.

The V gene is TRBV7-6, the J gene TRBJ1-1, with 8 bases fitting TRBD1. The CDR3 has 15 residues. In germline, CDR1 is SGHVS, CDR2 FNYEAQ. V lost 5 bases, J lost 1 base, and 6 bases stayed unmatched. The chain's CDR3 is CASSPTGGANTEAFF. The CDR3 nucleotides are TGTGCCAGCAGCCCAACAGGGGGGGCGAACACTGAAGCTTTCTTT.

This clonotype was recorded a few times. The chain links TRBV20-1 to TRBJ2-1; D is perhaps TRBD2 (6 bases). The CDR3 has 14 residues. Trimming left V 4 bases short and J 1 base short, with 11 bases between. Germline CDR1 and CDR2: DFQATT and SNEGSKA (reference sequence). CDR3 region: CSATSGSSYNEQFF. CDR3 DNA sequence: TGCAGTGCTACGAGCGGGTCGTCCTACAATGAGCAGTTCTTC.

In this sample, this clonotype turned up a few times. The CDR3 is CASSPLLGTKETQYF. The CDR3 nucleotides are TGTGCCAGCTCACCCCTCCTCGGGACAAAAGAGACCCAGTACTTC. The V gene is TRBV18, the J gene TRBJ2-5; D possibly corresponds to TRBD1 (6 bases). The CDR3 has 15 amino acids. V was pared by 3 bases and J by 3 bases, with 14 bases between. The germline CDR1 and CDR2 sequences are KGHSH and LQKENI.

At least ten counts were recorded for this clonotype. The V and J genes are TRBV9 and TRBJ2-7, with D maybe TRBD2 (7 bases). This CDR3 region has 14 residues. Trimming stripped 4 bases from V and 2 bases from J, with 13 bases between. Germline CDR1 is SGDLS and CDR2 is YYNGEE. CDR3 coding DNA: TGTGCCAGCAGCCGCACGGGGGGCCCCTACGAGCAGTACTTC. Amino acid sequence: CASSRTGGPYEQYF.

The table lists this clonotype with a few counts. The genes are TRBV24-1 and TRBJ2-1, with 12 nucleotides matching TRBD2. This CDR3 region has 18 residues. Trimming at V came to 3 bases and at J to 5 bases, leaving 10 bases not matched to a gene. Germline-derived CDR1 and CDR2 are KGHDR and SFDVKD. The DNA for the CDR3 is TGTGCCACCAGTGATGCGGGACTAGCGGGCCTGACCGACAATGAGCAGTTCTTC. This codes for CATSDAGLAGLTDNEQFF.

The chain uses TRBV3-1 and TRBJ1-5; 7 bases match TRBD1. V lost 4 bases and J lost 1; bases outside the gene matches: 4. CDR3 length equals 15 residues. The germline V gene encodes CDR1 LGHDT and CDR2 YNNKEL (reference sequence). The CDR3 here is CASSRSRGSNQPQHF. The CDR3 DNA follows: TGTGCCAGCAGCCGAAGCAGGGGGAGCAATCAGCCCCAGCATTTT.

The sample holds many counts of this clonotype. CDR3 nucleotides: TGCAGTGCTCTTAGCGGGGGCCGCACAGATACGCAGTATTTT. Its protein is CSALSGGRTDTQYF. The V call is TRBV20-1, the J call TRBJ2-3, with 9 bases lining up with TRBD2. CDR3 size: 14 residues. Germline loops: CDR1 DFQATT, CDR2 SNEGSKA (reference sequence). The ends lost 5 bases at V and 1 base at J; junction bases unmatched: 4.

The table lists this clonotype with many counts. This chain joins TRBV7-9 and TRBJ2-4; 7 bases are a match to TRBD1. Germline assignment: CDR1 SEHNR and CDR2 FQNEAQ (reference sequence). The CDR3 runs 15 residues. With 1 base clipped from V and 6 bases from J, the junction kept 6 bases outside the gene matches. Written as DNA, the CDR3 is TGTGCCAGCAGCTTAGGAGGGGGCTGGGGAAACATTCAGTACTTC. This sequence encodes CASSLGGGWGNIQYF.

Of note for this clonotype: This may arise from a read error, as a much more abundant clone is one base away. The chain links TRBV2 to TRBJ2-3, with D perhaps TRBD1 or TRBD2 (6 bases each). This CDR3 contains 13 residues. Germline CDR1 is SNHLY and CDR2 is FYNNEI. The CDR3 sequence is CASTRGRTDTQFF. DNA for the CDR3: TGTGCCAGCACCAGAGGGAGGACAGATACGCAGTTTTTT.